These 4 T cell receptor beta chains originate from one sample sequenced in a study of T-cell memory formation after mild COVID-19. A single record per CDR3 protein comes from TCRdb applying MiXCR to the 5' RACE reads. The profile shows fewer than 350,000 distinct CDR3 sequences, roughly 13% of them singletons. Sequencing used PBMCs or a T cell subset sorted from them (not recorded which). These receptors all come from a man younger than 30 who had mild COVID-19 (a few samples of this study predate the infection). Cell type and time point are not known.

The rearrangement links TRBV7-3 to TRBJ1-1, with D maybe TRBD1 (5 bases). V lost 5 bases and J lost 0, with 10 bases in between. The CDR3 sequence is 14 residues long. Germline V gene sequence: CDR1 SGHTA, CDR2 FQGTGA. In DNA form, the CDR3 reads TGTGCCAGCAGCCGGGGCATTATGAACACTGAAGCTTTCTTT. Its protein is CASSRGIMNTEAFF.

This chain connects TRBV30 to TRBJ1-5; D perhaps matches TRBD1 (6 bases). V shed 1 base and J shed 6 bases, with 13 bases lying between them. The CDR3 extends over 14 amino acids. From germline, CDR1 is GTSNPN and CDR2 SVGIG (reference sequence). CDR3 loop: CAWSGVQGAQPQHF. The CDR3 coding sequence is TGTGCCTGGAGTGGGGTACAGGGAGCTCAGCCCCAGCATTTT.

This clonotype turned up a few times. The genes are TRBV7-8 and TRBJ1-2; D remains ambiguous. Germline V gene lookup returns CDR1 SGHVS and CDR2 FQNEAQ. V gave up 5 bases and J gave up 7 bases, with 20 bases separating them. This CDR3 spans 15 amino acids. Here the CDR3 reads CASSIERPPIGGYTF. The DNA of the CDR3 is TGTGCCAGCAGCATAGAGCGACCTCCCATCGGTGGCTACACCTTC.

This clonotype appeared a few times. This rearrangement joins TRBV4-1 to TRBJ2-2; D might be TRBD1 (6 bases). The germline V gene has CDR1 MGHRA and CDR2 YSYEKL. V shed 8 bases and J shed 4 bases, with 14 bases lying between them. The CDR3 has 14 residues. The CDR3 sequence is CASGQFPFTGELFF. In DNA form, the CDR3 reads TGCGCCAGCGGACAGTTCCCCTTCACCGGGGAGCTGTTTTTT.